A selection of T cell receptor beta chains follows, all from one sample in a study of cytomegalovirus exposure and HLA in healthy donors. The assay was immunoSEQ multiplex PCR, and TCRdb's table has in-frame clones only and misses some. The sample lists roughly 100,000 clones, around 85% seen once, with roughly 6.9% in the top ten. Material: PBMCs. The receptors stem from a man younger than 40 in good health and CMV-seropositive. The CDR3 runs from the conserved cysteine through the conserved F or W. D genes are given only for firm matches.

-	TRBV5-1	TRBJ1-2	CASSSGILYGYTF
-	TRBV11-2	TRBJ1-2	CASSPNGGLSYTF
TRBD1	TRBV7-6	TRBJ2-7	CASSRDRGSEQYF
-	TRBV19	TRBJ1-4	CASSAARLRGEKLFF
-	TRBV7-6	TRBJ1-2	CASSLASSIGYTF
-	TRBV5-6	TRBJ2-1	CASSSASERNEQFF
-	TRBV21-1	TRBJ1-3	CARRTDSSGNTIYF
TRBD2	TRBV6-4	TRBJ2-1	CASSPEAGGLNEQFF
TRBD1	TRBV2	TRBJ1-2	CASSYTRGPNYGYTF
-	TRBV30	TRBJ1-5	CAWSKAGNQPQHF
TRBD2	TRBV4-2	TRBJ2-7	CASSQDAKRGGSYEQYF
-	TRBV5-1	TRBJ1-2	CASSEPLGGGASGYTF
-	TRBV19	TRBJ2-6	CASSVDDIFSGANVLTF
-	TRBV5-1	TRBJ1-1	CASDLGGRGTEAFF
-	TRBV6-6	TRBJ1-4	CASRTGTLNWGEKLFF
-	TRBV6-6	TRBJ2-7	CASSHRSQDSYEQYF
TRBD2	TRBV4-2	TRBJ2-2	CASSPSGLAMGPGELFF
-	TRBV30	TRBJ2-7	CAWSKTISPSYEQYF
TRBD1	TRBV5-1	TRBJ1-1	CASSPGTGDMNTEAFF
-	TRBV5-5	TRBJ2-7	CASSLWGSTNSYEQYF
-	TRBV30	TRBJ1-2	CAWSGGVYGYTF
TRBD1	TRBV5-1	TRBJ1-6	CASSLLDRGNSPLHF
-	TRBV5-6	TRBJ1-1	CASSLVGGSAF
-	TRBV6-1	TRBJ1-5	CASMMGNNQPQHF
-	TRBV6-1	TRBJ1-4	CASGGVRPAEKLFF
-	TRBV30	TRBJ1-1	CAWSPGTLTGTEAFF
TRBD1	TRBV6-5	TRBJ1-1	CASSWGTGTTGGAFF
-	TRBV30	TRBJ1-2	CAWGGAASYGYTF
-	TRBV5-5	TRBJ2-7	CASTQGYEQYF